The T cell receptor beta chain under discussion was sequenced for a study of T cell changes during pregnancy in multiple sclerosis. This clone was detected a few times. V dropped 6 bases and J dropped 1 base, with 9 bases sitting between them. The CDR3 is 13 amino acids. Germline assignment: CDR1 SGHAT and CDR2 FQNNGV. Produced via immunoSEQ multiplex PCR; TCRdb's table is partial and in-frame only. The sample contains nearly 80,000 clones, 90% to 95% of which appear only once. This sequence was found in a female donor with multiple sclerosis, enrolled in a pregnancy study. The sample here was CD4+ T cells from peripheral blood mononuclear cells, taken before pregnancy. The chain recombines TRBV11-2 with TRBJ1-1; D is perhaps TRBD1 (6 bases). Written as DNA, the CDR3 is TGTGCCAGCAGGAGGGGGTCGAACACTGAAGCTTTCTTT. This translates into CASRRGSNTEAFF.